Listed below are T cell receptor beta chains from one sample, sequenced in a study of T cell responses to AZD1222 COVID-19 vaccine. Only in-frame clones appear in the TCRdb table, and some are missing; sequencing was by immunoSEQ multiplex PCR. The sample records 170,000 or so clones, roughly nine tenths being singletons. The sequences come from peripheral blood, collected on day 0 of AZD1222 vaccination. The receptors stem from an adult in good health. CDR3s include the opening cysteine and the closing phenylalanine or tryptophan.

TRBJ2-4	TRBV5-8	CASSVGRMSVKNIQYF
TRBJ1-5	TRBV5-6	CASSPGAGGHQPQHF
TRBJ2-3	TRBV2	CASSDWGLAGTDTQYF
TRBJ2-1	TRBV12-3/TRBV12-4	CASSLLRYNEQFF
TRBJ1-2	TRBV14	CASSPRNPYGYTF
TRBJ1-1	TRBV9	CASSVGTGRNTEAFF
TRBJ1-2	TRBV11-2	CASSLAGQAYGYTF
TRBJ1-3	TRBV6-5	CASRTGGSGNTIYF
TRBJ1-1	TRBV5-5	CASSFWGGTEAFF
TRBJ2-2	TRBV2	CASLAGELFF
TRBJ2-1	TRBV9	CASSISGGAYNEQFF